This T cell receptor (beta chain) was retrieved from a study of regulatory T cells in long-lasting Graves disease. With iRepertoire HTBI primers and Arm-PCR of CDR3 regions, TCR beta libraries were built. TCRdb itself ran the multiplex PCR reads through MiXCR, one entry per CDR3 protein. The sample yields roughly 450,000 distinct CDR3 sequences, around 20% seen once. Time point defined: persistent/refractory GD, antithyroid drugs over 5 years with positive TRAb. RNA from PBMCs was the source of the TCR library. One endocrinology department in Xi'an, China, was where patients came from. Trimming took 2 bases from V and 0 from J, leaving 16 bases between them. Germline CDR1 is MDHEN and CDR2 is SYDVKM. The CDR3 has 18 amino acids.

The receptor was derived from a female donor with Graves disease. The sample was peripheral blood mononuclear cells (PBMCs), taken when the disease was refractory, from a patient treated with antithyroid drugs. V is TRBV28 and J is TRBJ2-2, with D possibly matching TRBD1 (6 bases). The CDR3 region has the DNA TGTGCCAGCAGTTTAATTGGTAGGGGGTTCGCGAACACCGGGGAGCTGTTTTTT. Encoded protein: CASSLIGRGFANTGELFF. Supplemented by reference TRBV28 and TRBJ2-2, the full variable domain reads DVKVTQSSRYLVKRTGEKVFLECVQDMDHENMFWYRQDPGLGLRLIYFSYDVKMKEKGDIPEGYSVSREKKERFSLILESASTNQTSMYLCASSLIGRGFANTGELFFGEGSRLTVL.